Presented here are 5 T cell receptor beta chains from one specimen sequenced in a study of OX40 agonist ivuxolimab in advanced cancers. Libraries were built with the immunoSEQ multiplex PCR assay. In TCRdb, the immuneACCESS table is reduced to in-frame sequences with V and J assigned. These tables do not hold every clone; where another copy was compared, an unresolved V gene accounts for under half, and the others remain unexplained. This sample holds just over 95,000 clones; about 90% were observed only once. The ten largest clones add up to around 0.15% of the sample. The sequencing here drew on CD4+ or CD8+ T cells sorted from blood, taken in a trial of the OX40 agonist ivuxolimab. Every receptor here comes from an adult with an advanced solid tumor such as melanoma, head and neck, liver or kidney cancer.

The chain joins TRBV19 to TRBJ2-6; D call uncertain. This CDR3 spans 15 amino acids. V dropped 7 bases and J dropped 4 bases, with 14 bases sitting between them. The V gene's germline CDR1 is LNHDA and CDR2 SQIVND (reference sequence). CDR3 protein: CASTTPTGGANVLTF. In DNA form, the CDR3 reads TGTGCCAGTACCACCCCCACCGGGGGGGCCAACGTCCTGACTTTC.

The chain joins TRBV5-1 to TRBJ1-1; weak D call: TRBD1 (5 bases). V was trimmed by 0 bases and J by 4 bases, leaving 13 bases between them. The CDR3 contains 15 residues. The germline V gene has CDR1 SGHRS and CDR2 YFSETQ. DNA of the CDR3: TGCGCCAGCAGCTTGGCGGGGGTTGGGACCACTGAAGCTTTCTTT. Its protein product is CASSLAGVGTTEAFF.

The chain employs TRBV7-3 and TRBJ2-1, with D possibly TRBD1 on 6 matching bases. Trimming left V 4 bases short and J 0 bases short, with 13 bases between. Germline CDR1 reads SGHTA; CDR2 reads FQGTGA. The CDR3 covers 16 residues. CDR3 region: CASSWTASSSYNEQFF. The CDR3 nucleotides read TGTGCCAGCAGCTGGACAGCATCTAGCTCCTACAATGAGCAGTTCTTC.

V is TRBV19 and J is TRBJ1-5; 7 nucleotides line up with TRBD1. V gave up 0 bases and J gave up 6 bases; unmatched junction bases: 5. Germline V lookup: CDR1 LNHDA, CDR2 SQIVND (reference sequence). The CDR3 loop spans 15 amino acids. This CDR3 reads CASSIDRGGGQPQHF. CDR3 DNA: TGTGCCAGTAGTATAGATCGAGGGGGCGGTCAGCCCCAGCATTTT.

The V call is TRBV6-1, the J call TRBJ1-2; TRBD1 is a possible D gene (5 bases). V gave up 0 bases and J gave up 2 bases, with 10 bases separating them. This CDR3 is built from 15 residues. CDR1 is MNHNS and CDR2 is SASEGT in the germline V gene. The CDR3 DNA is TGTGCCAGCAGTGAAGCCCCTCGACAGAACTATGGCTACACCTTC. Translated: CASSEAPRQNYGYTF.